Following are 30 T cell receptor beta chains from one sample sequenced in a study of breast tumors, draining lymph nodes, adjacent tissues. The lymph nodes were axillary draining lymph nodes from breast cancer patients. MiXCR, applied by TCRdb to the multiplex PCR reads, yields one record per CDR3 protein. The data show approximately 280,000 distinct CDR3 sequences, about 30% seen once. The source material was axillary lymph node tissue. These receptor sequences come from a female donor with breast cancer. Some clones in this sample may be carry-over from other donors' samples.

This clonotype was seen once. This may come from a read error, since a much larger clone is one base off. V usage is TRBV20-1 and J usage is TRBJ2-7; the D call may be TRBD1 or TRBD2 (6 bases each). From germline, CDR1 is DFQATT and CDR2 SNEGSKA (reference sequence). The CDR3 is 17 amino acids. The CDR3 spells CSAGDLRRGGRFNEQYF. In DNA, the CDR3 is TGCAGTGCTGGAGATCTGAGAAGAGGGGGGAGGTTCAACGAGCAGTACTTC.

This clonotype was seen ten or more times. The chain joins TRBV7-9 to TRBJ2-3; 7 positions agree with TRBD2. CDR1 and CDR2 (germline): SEHNR, FQNEAQ (reference sequence). The CDR3 length is 14 residues. The junction had 9 bases not matched to a gene; V was cut back by 10 bases and J by 2 bases. The CDR3: CATPGLVVTDTQYF. DNA for the CDR3: TGTGCCACCCCAGGACTAGTAGTCACAGATACGCAGTATTTT.

This clonotype was seen at least ten times. The chain carries TRBV19 and TRBJ2-1; D possibly corresponds to TRBD2 (6 bases). Trimming shortened V by 4 bases and J by 2 bases, and 15 bases separated the two germline ends. This CDR3 region has 16 residues. Germline V CDR1 and CDR2: LNHDA, SQIVND (reference sequence). DNA of the CDR3: TGTGCCAGTAGTAGGTTCCGCGGGACCCCCTACAATGAGCAGTTCTTC. Its protein is CASSRFRGTPYNEQFF. The variable domain in full, completed from reference TRBV19 and TRBJ2-1, reads DGGITQSPKYLFRKEGQNVTLSCEQNLNHDAMYWYRQDPGQGLRLIYYSQIVNDFQKGDIAEGYSVSREKKESFPLTVTSAQKNPTAFYLCASSRFRGTPYNEQFFGPGTRLTVL.

V is TRBV29-1 and J is TRBJ2-5; 7 nucleotides agree with TRBD2. The CDR3 extends over 13 amino acids. Losses at the gene ends were 7 bases for V and 5 bases for J; bases not matched to a gene: 10. Germline loops: CDR1 SQVTM, CDR2 ANQGSEA. CDR3 sequence (DNA): TGCAGCGATGTGGGGGGGATGCGGGAGACCCAGTACTTC. Protein: CSDVGGMRETQYF.

In regard to this clonotype: The CDR3 does not close with the conserved phenylalanine or tryptophan, likely indicating a read error. The V call is TRBV12-3 or TRBV12-4, the J call TRBJ2-1, with 13 nucleotides matching TRBD2. This CDR3 comprises 15 residues. The ends lost 2 bases at V and 8 bases at J; junction bases unmatched: 3. CDR3 sequence (DNA): TGTGCCAGCAGTTTACAACTAGCGGGAGGGGATGAGCAGTTCTCC. This gives the protein CASSLQLAGGDEQFS.

This clonotype was seen only a few times. A clone one base away is much larger, so this may be a read error. The CDR3 region is CASSRTGANTIYF. The CDR3 nucleotides read TGTGCCAGCAGCCGGACAGGCGCAAACACCATATATTTT. This rearrangement joins TRBV5-8 to TRBJ1-3; 7 positions match TRBD1. CDR1 and CDR2 from the germline V gene are SGHTS and YDEGEE. The ends lost 4 bases at V and 6 bases at J; junction bases unmatched: 4. This CDR3 has 13 residues.

For the CDR3, the DNA is TGTGCCAGCAGTCAGAAACCCGGGACAGGGGGGCACTATGGCTACACCTTC. Translation: CASSQKPGTGGHYGYTF. This chain uses TRBV6-1 with TRBJ1-2; the match to TRBD1 covers 11 bases. The germline CDR1 and CDR2 sequences are MNHNS and SASEGT. The CDR3 consists of 17 residues. Trimming removed 5 bases from V and 3 bases from J; junction bases left unmatched: 11.

This clonotype occurred many times. V gene TRBV9 combines with J gene TRBJ2-6; D is ambiguous. V was cut by 4 bases and J by 0 bases, with 14 bases left in between. CDR1 is SGDLS, CDR2 YYNGEE, per germline. The CDR3 runs to 17 residues. DNA of the CDR3: TGTGCCAGCAGCACCGCCCACCAGGTCTCTGGGGCCAACGTCCTGACTTTC. As protein: CASSTAHQVSGANVLTF.

In the case of this clonotype: This may stem from a read error, because a much larger clone lies one nucleotide away. Since no conserved phenylalanine or tryptophan closes the CDR3, a read error is the likely cause. This sequence joins TRBV6-1 and TRBJ1-3, with no clear D. The CDR3 sequence is 13 residues long. Germline lookup yields CDR1 MNHNS and CDR2 SASEGT. Deletions cut 8 bases from V and 0 bases from J, with 8 bases between. The CDR3 loop is CASAQYSGNTIYS. The CDR3 nucleotides are TGTGCCAGCGCACAGTACTCTGGAAACACCATATATTCT.

The J gene is TRBJ1-1, the V gene TRBV9, with 7 bases aligning to TRBD1. V shed 3 bases, J shed 3 bases, and the junction held 8 bases outside the gene matches. Per germline, CDR1 SGDLS and CDR2 YYNGEE. The CDR3 length is 15 residues. DNA for the CDR3: TGTGCCAGCAGCGCCACAGGGGATGGGTACACTGAAGCTTTCTTT. The encoded protein is CASSATGDGYTEAFF.

The V and J genes are TRBV9 and TRBJ2-4; 8 positions match TRBD1. Germline V lookup: CDR1 SGDLS, CDR2 YYNGEE. V lost 0 bases and J lost 8; bases outside the gene matches: 19. The CDR3 loop spans 19 amino acids. CDR3 region: CASSVGPQGARRDDDIQYF. Here the CDR3 DNA reads TGTGCCAGCAGCGTAGGGCCCCAGGGGGCTCGTAGGGACGATGACATTCAGTACTTC. The full variable domain, in which reference TRBV9 and TRBJ2-4 provide the parts outside the CDR3, is DSGVTQTPKHLITATGQRVTLRCSPRSGDLSVYWYQQSLDQGLQFLIQYYNGEERAKGNILERFSAQQFPDLHSELNLSSLELGDSALYFCASSVGPQGARRDDDIQYFGAGTRLSVL.

In this sample, this clonotype turned up a few times. The genes are TRBV3-1 and TRBJ2-3, with 9 nucleotides matching TRBD2. Germline-derived CDR1 and CDR2 are LGHDT and YNNKEL (reference sequence). The junction had 9 bases not matched to a gene; V was cut back by 4 bases and J by 4 bases. This CDR3 region has 16 residues. CDR3 residues: CASSPAPGLAPDTQYF. DNA for the CDR3: TGTGCCAGCAGCCCCGCACCGGGACTAGCTCCAGATACGCAGTATTTT.

As regards this clonotype: A read error may be the cause here, since a much bigger clone is one base away. The chain is built from TRBV4-1 and TRBJ2-6, with 14 bases identical to TRBD2. Losses at the gene ends were 1 base for V and 0 bases for J; bases not matched to a gene: 8. CDR3 length: 21 residues. CDR1 MGHRA and CDR2 YSYEKL come from the germline V gene. CDR3 residues: CASSQAQGLAGGVSGANVLTF. The CDR3 coding sequence is TGCGCCAGCAGCCAAGCTCAAGGACTAGCGGGAGGCGTCTCTGGGGCCAACGTCCTGACTTTC.

At least ten counts were recorded for this clonotype. The chain recombines TRBV20-1 with TRBJ2-5; 11 positions agree with TRBD2. Germline V lookup: CDR1 DFQATT, CDR2 SNEGSKA (reference sequence). J was trimmed by 7 bases and V by 6 bases; bases with no gene match: 13. This CDR3 spans 15 amino acids. The CDR3 DNA sequence: TGCAGTGCAGATAGCGGGAGGGCGCCATGGGGGACCCAGTACTTC. Translating it yields CSADSGRAPWGTQYF.

This clonotype showed up many times. V usage is TRBV19 and J usage is TRBJ1-2; the D is unclear. The V end was cut by 3 bases, the J end by 2 bases, with 10 bases between. The CDR3 sequence is 14 residues long. Looked up from germline, CDR1 is LNHDA and CDR2 is SQIVND (reference sequence). Written as DNA, the CDR3 is TGTGCCAGTAGTATTGAGGCAGTCAACTATGGCTACACCTTC. It translates to CASSIEAVNYGYTF.

This clonotype appeared many times. The CDR3 here is CASSLGLSYEQYF. CDR3 DNA: TGTGCCAGCAGCTTAGGACTATCCTACGAGCAGTACTTC. The chain joins TRBV7-3 to TRBJ2-7; a weak D match, TRBD2 (6 bases). Germline values: CDR1 SGHTA, CDR2 FQGTGA. Between the trimmed V and J ends, which lost 2 bases and 1 base, there was a span of 6 bases. The CDR3 extends over 13 amino acids.

This clonotype was detected many times. The chain links TRBV15 to TRBJ2-6; no clear D gene. The CDR3 has 15 residues. Trimming took off 3 bases at V and 4 bases at J, with 10 bases between the two ends. CDR1 and CDR2 (germline): LNHNV, YYDKDF (reference sequence). The CDR3 nucleotides are TGTGCCACCAGCAGGGGTAATTGGGGGGCCAACGTCCTGACTTTC. Protein sequence: CATSRGNWGANVLTF.

This chain uses TRBV3-1 with TRBJ1-4; maybe TRBD1 (5 bases). Trimming stripped 4 bases from V and 4 bases from J, with 13 bases between. Germline V gene data show CDR1 as LGHDT and CDR2 as YNNKEL (reference sequence). CDR3 length equals 15 residues. The CDR3 coding sequence is TGTGCCAGCAGCCCTCGACAGCCAATTAATGAAAAACTGTTTTTT. Translated: CASSPRQPINEKLFF.

This clonotype was counted many times. The chain uses TRBV19 and TRBJ2-2; unclear D gene. Germline V CDR1 and CDR2: LNHDA, SQIVND (reference sequence). The V and J ends lost 6 bases and 0 bases respectively, with 8 bases between them. The CDR3 has 14 residues. As DNA, the CDR3 is TGTGCCAGTAGGACACACCCGAACACCGGGGAGCTGTTTTTT. This codes for CASRTHPNTGELFF.

A word on this clonotype: A much larger clone is a single base away; this may be a read error. The V call is TRBV12-3 or TRBV12-4, the J call TRBJ2-7; 9 bases are a match to TRBD2. V was pared by 3 bases and J by 3 bases, with 3 bases of the junction left unmatched. The length of the CDR3 is 14 residues. Here the CDR3 reads CASSFAGGYYEQYF. The CDR3 DNA reads TGTGCCAGCAGTTTCGCGGGAGGGTACTACGAGCAGTACTTC.

This clonotype was observed a few times. This may be a read error: a much more frequent sequence differs by one nucleotide. This chain joins TRBV7-3 and TRBJ2-5, with 7 bases aligning to TRBD1. Germline-derived CDR1 and CDR2 are SGHTA and FQGTGA. This CDR3 region has 16 residues. Trimming cost V 4 bases and J 7 bases; bases outside gene matches: 15. The CDR3 loop reads CASSSPVDGTDVTQYF. The CDR3 DNA sequence: TGTGCCAGCAGCTCCCCCGTGGATGGGACAGACGTGACCCAGTACTTC.

This clonotype occurred many times. The chain links TRBV5-1 to TRBJ2-3; 9 bases agree with TRBD1. The CDR3 spans 15 residues. The V segment lost 3 bases and the J segment 6 bases; nucleotides outside the gene matches: 8. Per germline, CDR1 SGHRS and CDR2 YFSETQ. The CDR3 nucleotides are TGCGCCAGCAGCTACCGGGACAGGGAGGCCGATACGCAGTATTTT. This codes for CASSYRDREADTQYF. The full variable domain, with the rest looked up from reference TRBV5-1 and TRBJ2-3, is KAGVTQTPRYLIKTRGQQVTLSCSPISGHRSVSWYQQTPGQGLQFLFEYFSETQRNKGNFPGRFSGRQFSNSRSEMNVSTLELGDSALYLCASSYRDREADTQYFGPGTRLTVL.

There are many counts of this clonotype. V gene TRBV6-2 or TRBV6-3 combines with J gene TRBJ2-5; D is possibly TRBD1 (6 bases). The CDR3 totals 16 residues. V lost 2 bases, J lost 4 bases, and 17 bases lay in between. Germline V gene sequence: CDR1 MNHEY, CDR2 SVGEGT. The CDR3 region is CASSYVGRGRAETQYF. CDR3 DNA: TGTGCCAGCAGTTACGTTGGCAGGGGAAGGGCAGAGACCCAGTACTTC.

This clonotype was counted a few times. The chain is built from TRBV20-1 and TRBJ2-1; 9 bases align to TRBD2. The CDR3 is made up of 18 amino acids. Trimming removed 4 bases from V and 1 base from J; junction bases left unmatched: 14. The V gene's germline CDR1 is DFQATT and CDR2 SNEGSKA (reference sequence). The CDR3 loop reads CSATPASGAARSYNEQFF. The CDR3 DNA sequence: TGCAGTGCTACGCCTGCTAGCGGGGCAGCGCGGTCCTACAATGAGCAGTTCTTC.

This clonotype came up many times. The J gene is TRBJ2-2, the V gene TRBV12-3 or TRBV12-4, with D uncertain. The CDR3 loop spans 13 amino acids. Trimming took 3 bases from V and 4 from J, leaving 6 bases between them. The CDR3 region is CASSFWGTGELFF. CDR3 sequence (DNA): TGTGCCAGCAGTTTCTGGGGCACCGGGGAGCTGTTTTTT.

As regards this clonotype: A much bigger clone sits one base away, suggesting this may be a read error. For the CDR3, the DNA is TGTGCCAGCAGCCCCTCAGCGGCAGAAGGCTACAATGAGCAGTTCTTC. Protein product: CASSPSAAEGYNEQFF. The rearrangement joins TRBV5-8 to TRBJ2-1; D perhaps matches TRBD2 (5 bases). The V and J ends lost 4 bases and 3 bases respectively, with 17 bases between them. Germline V CDR1 and CDR2: SGHTS, YDEGEE. The CDR3 length is 16 residues.

This clonotype was seen at least ten times. This chain joins TRBV20-1 and TRBJ2-7, with unresolved D. This CDR3 comprises 15 residues. V was clipped by 0 bases and J by 3 bases, with 15 bases between them. In germline, CDR1 is DFQATT, CDR2 SNEGSKA (reference sequence). Here the CDR3 reads CSARDGYPENYEQYF. The CDR3 DNA is TGCAGTGCTAGAGATGGCTACCCGGAGAACTACGAGCAGTACTTC.

A few counts support this clonotype. This chain joins TRBV27 and TRBJ2-1; no firm D call. Germline CDR1 and CDR2: MNHEY and SMNVEV (reference sequence). This CDR3 has 14 residues. Trimming removed 5 bases at V and 4 bases at J, with 12 bases between. The CDR3 sequence: CASSTPRHYNEQFF. CDR3 coding DNA: TGTGCCAGCAGTACTCCGAGACATTACAATGAGCAGTTCTTC.

This chain links TRBV5-5 with TRBJ2-3; D is perhaps TRBD1 (5 bases). The CDR3 is made up of 16 amino acids. V was pared by 10 bases and J by 0 bases, with 21 bases between. CDR1 is SGHKS, CDR2 YYEKEE, per germline (reference sequence). The CDR3 sequence is CACSTSYRISTDTQYF. The CDR3 DNA reads TGTGCCTGCTCCACCTCCTACAGGATCAGCACAGATACGCAGTATTTT.

The rearrangement joins TRBV6-5 to TRBJ2-1; D is undetermined. The CDR3 is 15 amino acids. The V gene's germline CDR1 is MNHEY and CDR2 SVGAGI. Trimming left V 1 base short and J 3 bases short, with 10 bases between. The CDR3 reads CASSYLARNYNEQFF. The CDR3 region has the DNA TGTGCCAGCAGTTACTTGGCGAGAAACTACAATGAGCAGTTCTTC.